This T cell receptor (beta chain) was profiled in a study of early T cells in non-severe SARS-CoV-2 infection. On the study more broadly: Whole-blood bulk RNA, unsorted, was sequenced, and chains were unpaired.

Attachment of unique molecular identifiers was made to individual cDNA molecules. TCRdb re-called the 5' RACE reads through MiXCR, storing one row per CDR3 protein. The sample has some 67,000 distinct CDR3 sequences; roughly an eighth are singletons. The receptor comes from an adult who was a healthcare worker with PCR-confirmed SARS-CoV-2 infection or an uninfected control (not recorded which). The sequenced sample consisted of whole blood.

The CDR3 is CSGTRTGAPNTEAFF. Here the CDR3 DNA reads TGCAGCGGAACGAGGACAGGGGCCCCGAACACTGAAGCTTTCTTT. J is TRBJ1-1 and V is TRBV29-1; 9 bases map to TRBD1. V dropped 7 bases and J dropped 1; count of bases not matched to a gene: 10. The length of the CDR3 is 15 residues. Germline assignment: CDR1 SQVTM and CDR2 ANQGSEA.